This TCR beta chain derives from a study of blood T cells in healthy people across ages. A second PCR, run for about 7 to 11 cycles, used a sample-barcoded 5' primer plus a J-beta primer mix. TCRdb used MiXCR to reprocess the 5' RACE reads, holding one entry per CDR3 protein. The sample consists of hundreds of thousands of distinct CDR3 sequences, around 42% of them appearing once. Germline V lookup: CDR1 MDHEN, CDR2 SYDVKM. The CDR3 is made up of 17 amino acids. V was clipped by 10 bases and J by 7 bases; unmatched bases: 25. The V gene is TRBV28, the J gene TRBJ2-7, with 7 bases fitting TRBD2. The source is a man between 60 and 75 years old in good health. The sample comprised blood. The CDR3 region has the DNA TGTGCCATCAACCGCTCGGGGAGGTCTTGGGACTACAATGAGCAGTACTTC. Translating it yields CAINRSGRSWDYNEQYF.